One and the same sample provided the 21 T cell receptor beta chains below, sequenced in a study of early T cells in non-severe SARS-CoV-2 infection. TCRdb recomputed calls from the 5' RACE reads with MiXCR, one row per CDR3 protein. The table has around 50,000 distinct CDR3 sequences, 10% to 15% seen once. Material: whole blood. These receptors all stem from an adult who was a healthcare worker with PCR-confirmed SARS-CoV-2 infection or an uninfected control (not recorded which).

This clonotype came up a few times. This chain uses TRBV29-1 with TRBJ1-2, with 11 bases matching TRBD1. V was clipped by 3 bases and J by 6 bases; unmatched bases: 6. Germline-derived CDR1 and CDR2 are SQVTM and ANQGSEA. There are 14 residues in the CDR3. The CDR3 DNA is TGCAGCGTTGAGAGGACAGGGGGCTTGGATGGCTACACCTTC. This encodes CSVERTGGLDGYTF.

This clonotype was found a few times. V gene TRBV27 combines with J gene TRBJ1-5; D is perhaps TRBD1 (5 bases). V gave up 2 bases and J gave up 2 bases, with 13 bases separating them. The CDR3 sequence is 16 residues long. Germline V gene lookup returns CDR1 MNHEY and CDR2 SMNVEV (reference sequence). In DNA, the CDR3 is TGTGCCAGCAGTTTAATTCGGGGGGAGGGCAATCAGCCCCAGCATTTT. Protein sequence: CASSLIRGEGNQPQHF.

The sample holds many counts of this clonotype. The chain links TRBV30 to TRBJ1-1; 7 bases are a match to TRBD1. Germline V gene lookup returns CDR1 GTSNPN and CDR2 SVGIG (reference sequence). V lost 3 bases to trimming and J lost 1 base; unmatched junction nucleotides: 14. This CDR3 has 17 amino acids. The CDR3 nucleotides are TGTGCCTGGAGGGACCTCGGACAGGTCGGAGCGAACACTGAAGCTTTCTTT. It translates to CAWRDLGQVGANTEAFF.

This clonotype was detected many times. This chain links TRBV5-1 with TRBJ1-6; the D is unclear. The CDR3 is 15 amino acids. V was clipped by 0 bases and J by 3 bases, with 7 bases between them. Germline loops: CDR1 SGHRS, CDR2 YFSETQ. The CDR3 spells CASSLEGFYNSPLHF. For the CDR3, the DNA is TGCGCCAGCAGCTTGGAGGGTTTCTATAATTCACCCCTCCACTTT.

The V and J genes are TRBV7-2 and TRBJ2-7; TRBD1 matches at 10 bases. The ends lost 5 bases at V and 4 bases at J; junction bases unmatched: 5. The germline V gene encodes CDR1 SGHTA and CDR2 FQGNSA. The CDR3 contains 14 residues. Here the CDR3 DNA reads TGTGCCAGCAGCCTTCTGGGACAGGGGTACGAGCAGTACTTC. Translation: CASSLLGQGYEQYF.

This clonotype appeared a few times. The CDR3 sequence: CASSHLDRDKETQYF. DNA for the CDR3: TGTGCCAGCAGCCACCTCGACAGGGACAAGGAGACCCAGTACTTC. The chain combines TRBV14 with TRBJ2-5; the match to TRBD1 covers 7 bases. From germline, CDR1 is SGHDN and CDR2 FVKESK. Unmatched junction bases numbered 9, after V lost 3 bases and J lost 5 bases. The CDR3 totals 15 residues.

The gene calls are TRBV7-6 and TRBJ1-1; D unclear. V was clipped by 5 bases and J by 1 base, with 14 bases between them. Germline lookup yields CDR1 SGHVS and CDR2 FNYEAQ. CDR3 length: 15 residues. The DNA for the CDR3 is TGTGCCAGCAGCCCAATCCCGTCGGGGAACACTGAAGCTTTCTTT. As protein: CASSPIPSGNTEAFF.

In its sample, this clonotype was seen a few times. The V and J genes are TRBV29-1 and TRBJ2-3; no clear D gene. Deletions cut 3 bases from V and 0 bases from J, with 10 bases between. The CDR3 runs 14 residues. The germline gives CDR1 SQVTM, CDR2 ANQGSEA. CDR3 in DNA: TGCAGCGTTGACGCCCCAGAGAGCACAGATACGCAGTATTTT. Its translation: CSVDAPESTDTQYF.

As for this clonotype: A much larger clone lies one base from this, so it may be a read error. The J gene is TRBJ2-1, the V gene TRBV12-3 or TRBV12-4, with unresolved D. The CDR3 covers 13 residues. CDR3 DNA sequence: TGTGCCAGCAGGTTCTCGCTTCTCAATGAGCAGTCCTTC. As protein: CASRFSLLNEQSF.

The genes are TRBV7-8 and TRBJ2-2; D gene ambiguous. Germline CDR1 is SGHVS and CDR2 is FQNEAQ. The V and J ends lost 0 bases and 0 bases respectively, with 2 bases between them. The CDR3 consists of 14 residues. The CDR3 spells CASSLAANTGELFF. The CDR3 region has the DNA TGTGCCAGCAGCTTAGCTGCGAACACCGGGGAGCTGTTTTTT.

The rearrangement links TRBV19 to TRBJ2-7, with TRBD2 matching 9 bases. This CDR3 spans 16 amino acids. Unmatched junction bases numbered 8, after V lost 1 base and J lost 4 bases. The germline V gene has CDR1 LNHDA and CDR2 SQIVND (reference sequence). Written as DNA, the CDR3 is TGTGCCAGTAGTATAGTAGGGGCTAGCGGGACATACGAGCAGTACTTC. Its translation: CASSIVGASGTYEQYF.

Ten or more counts support this clonotype. The rearrangement joins TRBV7-9 to TRBJ2-3; 8 bases agree with TRBD1. Germline V CDR1 and CDR2: SEHNR, FQNEAQ (reference sequence). The V and J ends lost 6 bases and 6 bases, in that order; junction bases with no gene match: 2. The CDR3 is made up of 12 amino acids. CDR3 nucleotides: TGTGCCAGCAGTGACAGGGGCGATACGCAGTATTTT. This gives the protein CASSDRGDTQYF. The full variable domain, its missing parts supplied by reference TRBV7-9 and TRBJ2-3, is DTGVSQNPRHKITKRGQNVTFRCDPISEHNRLYWYRQTLGQGPEFLTYFQNEAQLEKSRLLSDRFSAERPKGSFSTLEIQRTEQGDSAMYLCASSDRGDTQYFGPGTRLTVL.

This clonotype showed up many times. The chain couples TRBV13 to TRBJ2-7, with 11 nucleotides matching TRBD2. Germline loops: CDR1 PRHDT, CDR2 FYEKMQ (reference sequence). This CDR3 comprises 17 residues. V was pared by 8 bases and J by 0 bases, with 12 bases of the junction left unmatched. For the CDR3, the DNA is TGTGCCAGCCGACTACTGACGGGACTAGCGGACTCCTACGAGCAGTACTTC. This encodes CASRLLTGLADSYEQYF.

There are many counts of this clonotype. The rearrangement uses TRBV6-2 or TRBV6-3 and TRBJ2-1; D gene uncertain. The ends were cut back, 7 bases at V and 0 bases at J, with 10 bases in the middle. The germline CDR1 and CDR2 sequences are MNHEY and SVGEGT. The CDR3 has 14 amino acids. The CDR3 DNA is TGTGCCAGCAAAAACCCCGGCTCCTACAATGAGCAGTTCTTC. As protein: CASKNPGSYNEQFF.

The chain has TRBV3-1 and TRBJ1-5; D might be TRBD1 (6 bases). V lost 4 bases and J lost 4, with 14 bases in between. This CDR3 is 15 amino acids long. Germline CDR1 is LGHDT and CDR2 is YNNKEL (reference sequence). CDR3 sequence (DNA): TGTGCCAGCAGCCCAGCGGACAGACCTAATCAGCCCCAGCATTTT. This codes for CASSPADRPNQPQHF. The whole variable domain, remainder taken from reference TRBV3-1 and TRBJ1-5, is DTAVSQTPKYLVTQMGNDKSIKCEQNLGHDTMYWYKQDSKKFLKIMFSYNNKELIINETVPNRFSPKSPDKAHLNLHINSLELGDSAVYFCASSPADRPNQPQHFGDGTRLSIL.

The table lists this clonotype with many counts. The chain employs TRBV20-1 and TRBJ2-1, with 10 positions matching TRBD1. The CDR3 runs to 20 residues. The V segment lost 1 base and the J segment 1 base; nucleotides outside the gene matches: 16. Germline CDR1 is DFQATT and CDR2 is SNEGSKA (reference sequence). CDR3 loop: CSARVAGTGVLGPSYNEQFF. For the CDR3, the DNA is TGCAGTGCTAGAGTAGCGGGGACAGGGGTGTTGGGCCCTTCCTACAATGAGCAGTTCTTC.

This clonotype was seen ten or more times. The limits of the CDR3 on the DNA are not certain, so only TCRdb's listed CDR3 is given. V and J are TRBV2 and TRBJ1-5. The germline gives CDR1 SNHLY, CDR2 FYNNEI. The CDR3 spans 15 amino acids, including both terminal residues. The CDR3 sequence is CASSSSWASNQPQHF.

In this sample, this clonotype turned up a few times. CDR3 DNA sequence: TGTGCCAGCAGTCCCAATTCCCAGACCCAGTACTTC. Translation: CASSPNSQTQYF. The J gene is TRBJ2-5, the V gene TRBV28; no definite D call. Trimming removed 5 bases at V and 6 bases at J, with 10 bases between. The CDR3 has 12 residues. Germline V lookup: CDR1 MDHEN, CDR2 SYDVKM.

This clonotype was counted at least ten times. The rearrangement uses TRBV10-3 and TRBJ1-5, with TRBD1 matching 8 bases. Germline V lookup: CDR1 ENHRY, CDR2 SYGVKD. V was pared by 3 bases and J by 6 bases, with 7 bases of the junction left unmatched. The length of the CDR3 is 15 residues. The DNA for the CDR3 is TGTGCCATCAGTGAAAGAGACAGGGGTACTCAGCCCCAGCATTTT. This codes for CAISERDRGTQPQHF.

This chain uses TRBV19 with TRBJ2-1; the D is unclear. Germline CDR1 LNHDA, CDR2 SQIVND (reference sequence). The CDR3 has 15 residues. V shed 3 bases and J shed 4 bases, with 13 bases lying between them. CDR3 DNA: TGTGCCAGTAGTATGCCAGGATCGCCTTACAATGAGCAGTTCTTC. The encoded protein is CASSMPGSPYNEQFF.

Many counts were recorded for this clonotype. This rearrangement joins TRBV7-3 to TRBJ1-1; 7 bases fit TRBD1. CDR3 length: 14 amino acids. Germline V CDR1 and CDR2: SGHTA, FQGTGA. The trim removed 8 bases at V and 0 bases at J, leaving 6 bases unmatched. The CDR3 sequence is CASGETGMNTEAFF. CDR3 DNA sequence: TGTGCCAGCGGGGAGACAGGGATGAACACTGAAGCTTTCTTT.